The 14 T cell receptor beta chains in this list originate from one sample, sequenced in a study of cytomegalovirus exposure and HLA in healthy donors. PCR was performed using 60 Vbeta and 13 Jbeta primers. The data were produced by immunoSEQ multiplex PCR, yet TCRdb's version contains in-frame clones alone and is incomplete. The sample has more than 140,000 clones; 75% to 80% are singletons. Material: PBMCs. These receptor sequences come from a male donor in good health and CMV-seronegative.

The table lists this clone with a few counts. CDR3 loop: CASSPEVNTEAFF. Written as DNA, the CDR3 is TGTGCCAGCTCACCAGAGGTGAACACTGAAGCTTTCTTT. The chain joins TRBV18 to TRBJ1-1; D is unresolved. The CDR3 length is 13 residues. With 2 bases removed from V and 0 bases from J, the gap between germline ends came to 4 bases. CDR1 KGHSH and CDR2 LQKENI come from the germline V gene.

J is TRBJ2-5 and V is TRBV7-2; 9 nucleotides line up with TRBD2. CDR1 and CDR2 from the germline V gene are SGHTA and FQGNSA. Losses at the gene ends were 5 bases for V and 5 bases for J; bases not matched to a gene: 9. The CDR3 covers 15 residues. CDR3 loop: CASSPEAGGHETQYF. Here the CDR3 DNA reads TGTGCCAGCAGCCCCGAGGCGGGGGGGCACGAGACCCAGTACTTC.

This clone was recorded only once. One junction end does not reproduce the germline sequence, and a read error may be involved. V usage is TRBV5-4 and J usage is TRBJ2-4; tentative D call: TRBD1 (5 bases). Germline V gene sequence: CDR1 SGHNT, CDR2 YYREEE (reference sequence). The CDR3 is made up of 16 amino acids. The CDR3, as DNA: TGTGCCAGCAGCTTGGGGGGTGACAGACCTCCCCGGCTTCAATACTTC. Amino acid sequence: CASSLGGDRPPRLQYF.

The V and J genes are TRBV5-1 and TRBJ2-7; 7 nucleotides align to TRBD1. The CDR3 extends over 15 amino acids. The junction had 9 bases not matched to a gene; V was cut back by 0 bases and J by 6 bases. Germline V gives CDR1 SGHRS, CDR2 YFSETQ. The chain's CDR3 is CASSLVDRVPREQYF. The CDR3 nucleotides read TGCGCCAGCAGCTTGGTCGACAGGGTCCCTCGCGAGCAGTACTTC.

This sequence joins TRBV9 and TRBJ1-2; tentative D call: TRBD1 (6 bases). V was cut by 3 bases and J by 8 bases, with 20 bases left in between. Per germline, CDR1 SGDLS and CDR2 YYNGEE. CDR3 length equals 15 residues. The CDR3 region is CASSAITGGPGGYTF. CDR3 bases: TGTGCCAGCAGCGCAATTACGGGGGGGCCAGGGGGCTACACCTTC.

The CDR3 DNA follows: TGCGCCAGCAGCCAAGGGGACAGGGCCTCACGCACCATATATTTT. Translating gives CASSQGDRASRTIYF. The genes are TRBV4-1 and TRBJ1-3, with 9 bases matching TRBD1. In germline, CDR1 is MGHRA, CDR2 YSYEKL. This CDR3 spans 15 amino acids. Trimming cost V 1 base and J 9 bases; bases outside gene matches: 7.

The chain combines TRBV19 with TRBJ1-2, with 8 bases aligning to TRBD1. V lost 5 bases and J lost 4; bases outside the gene matches: 9. Germline-derived CDR1 and CDR2 are LNHDA and SQIVND (reference sequence). The CDR3 consists of 15 residues. The CDR3 sequence is CASSSPAGGSYGYTF. The DNA of the CDR3 is TGTGCCAGTAGTTCGCCGGCAGGGGGCAGCTATGGCTACACCTTC.

V and J are TRBV4-1 and TRBJ1-1; TRBD1 is a possible D gene (6 bases). With 4 bases removed from V and 3 bases from J, the gap between germline ends came to 15 bases. The CDR3 has 15 amino acids. CDR1 MGHRA and CDR2 YSYEKL come from the germline V gene. CDR3 residues: CASSRTGGPYTEAFF. The CDR3 DNA follows: TGCGCCAGCAGCCGGACCGGGGGGCCCTACACTGAAGCTTTCTTT.

This chain connects TRBV15 to TRBJ2-3; TRBD2 aligns across 9 bases. Germline assignment: CDR1 LNHNV and CDR2 YYDKDF (reference sequence). The CDR3 sequence is 16 residues long. V was clipped by 1 base and J by 5 bases; unmatched bases: 7. The CDR3 DNA reads as TGTGCCACCAGCAGAGTGTCGGGTAGCGGGGGAGATACGCAGTATTTT. It yields the protein CATSRVSGSGGDTQYF.

The chain is built from TRBV29-1 and TRBJ1-2; D unclear. Per the germline V gene, CDR1 is SQVTM and CDR2 is ANQGSEA. CDR3 length: 10 residues. The V end was cut by 7 bases, the J end by 7 bases, with 10 bases between. CDR3 protein: CSAITGGYTF. The CDR3 nucleotides are TGCAGCGCGATAACGGGTGGCTACACCTTC.

J is TRBJ2-7 and V is TRBV10-3, with 9 positions matching TRBD2. CDR1 and CDR2 from the germline V gene are ENHRY and SYGVKD. The CDR3 loop spans 15 amino acids. Trimming at V came to 4 bases and at J to 4 bases, leaving 8 bases not matched to a gene. In DNA, the CDR3 is TGTGCCATCAGTGGGCCTAGCGGGACTCCATACGAGCAGTACTTC. Protein: CAISGPSGTPYEQYF.

V and J are TRBV7-2 and TRBJ1-3; no definite D call. Germline loops: CDR1 SGHTA, CDR2 FQGNSA. Trimming took 5 bases from V and 1 from J, leaving 9 bases between them. The length of the CDR3 is 14 residues. DNA for the CDR3: TGTGCCAGCAGCCCCGCGGGTTCTGGAAACACCATATATTTT. Amino acid sequence: CASSPAGSGNTIYF.

The V and J genes are TRBV18 and TRBJ1-2; 11 bases line up with TRBD1. Germline V lookup: CDR1 KGHSH, CDR2 LQKENI. Germline trimming cut 6 bases from V and 7 bases from J; bases unmatched to any gene: 13. This CDR3 has 16 amino acids. The CDR3 is CASSTLSGQGAFGYTF. In DNA form, the CDR3 reads TGTGCCAGCTCGACCCTCTCCGGACAGGGGGCTTTTGGCTACACCTTC.

The chain joins TRBV7-6 to TRBJ1-2; possibly TRBD1 for D (5 bases). The ends were cut back, 4 bases at V and 7 bases at J, with 19 bases in the middle. The CDR3 runs to 15 residues. Germline V gene sequence: CDR1 SGHVS, CDR2 FNYEAQ. The CDR3 coding sequence is TGTGCCAGCAGCTCCGGCAGGGCGGCTTCAACTGGCTACACCTTC. Its protein product is CASSSGRAASTGYTF. Full variable domain (outside the CDR3, taken from reference TRBV7-6 and TRBJ1-2): GAGVSQSPRYKVTKRGQDVALRCDPISGHVSLYWYRQALGQGPEFLTYFNYEAQQDKSGLPNDRFSAERPEGSISTLTIQRTEQRDSAMYRCASSSGRAASTGYTFGSGTRLTVV.